This T cell receptor beta chain was captured in a study of blood T cell repertoires in COVID-19. As for the study in general: Samples came from the United States, Italy and Spain, spanning acute and convalescent COVID-19. T cells, B-cell-depleted T cells, or PBMCs supplied cDNA or gDNA.

Per the study methods: Counts of nucleated cells, estimated from reference gene primer amplification, were obtained. The assay was immunoSEQ multiplex PCR, and TCRdb's table has in-frame clones only and misses some. V, J and clone size were drawn from that table, and D and trimming were deduced from the DNA. Here the sample spans fewer than 250,000 clones, more than 85% being singletons. Sequencing used peripheral blood. This clonotype was sampled from a man in his sixties with acute or convalescent COVID-19.

In DNA, the CDR3 is TGCGCCAGCAGCCCCCCCCAGGGGGACCCCTACGAGCAGTACTTC. The encoded protein is CASSPPQGDPYEQYF. The rearrangement links TRBV4-1 to TRBJ2-7, with TRBD1 matching 7 bases. The germline V gene encodes CDR1 MGHRA and CDR2 YSYEKL. This CDR3 region has 15 residues. The V segment lost 4 bases and the J segment 2 bases; nucleotides outside the gene matches: 8.